Described below is a single T cell receptor beta chain sequence and its context. Its cognate antigen is unknown. With the read ending 3 residues before the CDR3 end, the germline J gene is used to fill in that end. The CDR3 is 14 amino acids. From germline, CDR1 is SGHTA and CDR2 FQGNSA. The germline V and J ends were trimmed by 0 bases and 4 bases, with 9 bases remaining between them. Clones were sequenced by immunoSEQ multiplex PCR, and TCRdb holds only the in-frame ones, with some missing. The sample yields around 21,000 clones, without any singletons. These data are taken from a study of T cell clonality in common variable immunodeficiency. CVID meant reduced serum IgG, IgA and/or IgM plus specific antibody deficiency. General study results and limits: In common variable immunodeficiency, TCR beta chains reportedly carried fewer deletions and N-nucleotide insertions.

The receptor was isolated from a human donor with common variable immunodeficiency. The material sequenced was peripheral blood mononuclear cells. V usage is TRBV7-2 and J usage is TRBJ1-1; D perhaps matches TRBD1 (5 bases). This chain's CDR3 is CASSLAGGGTEAFF. The sequenced CDR3 bases are TGTGCCAGCAGCTTAGCCGGGGGAGGCACTGAA.